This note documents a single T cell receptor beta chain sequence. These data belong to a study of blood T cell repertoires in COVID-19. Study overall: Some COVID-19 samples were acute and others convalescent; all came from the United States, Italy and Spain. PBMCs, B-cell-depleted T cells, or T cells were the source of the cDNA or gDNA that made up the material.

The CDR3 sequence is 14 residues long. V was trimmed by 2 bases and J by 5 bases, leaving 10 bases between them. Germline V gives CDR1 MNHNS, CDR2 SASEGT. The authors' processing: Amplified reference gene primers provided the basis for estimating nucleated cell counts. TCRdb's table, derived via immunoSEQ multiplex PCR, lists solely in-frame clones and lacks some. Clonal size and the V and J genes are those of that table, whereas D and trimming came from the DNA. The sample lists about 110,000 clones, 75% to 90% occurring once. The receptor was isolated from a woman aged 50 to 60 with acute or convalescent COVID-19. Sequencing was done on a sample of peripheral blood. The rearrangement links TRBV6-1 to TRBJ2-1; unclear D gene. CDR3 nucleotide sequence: TGTGCCAGCAGTGAATTTCGAGGCCACAATGAGCAGTTCTTC. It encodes CASSEFRGHNEQFF.